This TCR beta chain emerged from a study of blood T cell repertoires in COVID-19. Deletions cut 2 bases from V and 4 bases from J, with 6 bases between. Germline lookup yields CDR1 MNHEY and CDR2 SVGAGI. This CDR3 is built from 14 residues. Measured with immunoSEQ multiplex PCR; TCRdb has only the in-frame clones, and not every one. This sample has over 150,000 clones; 85% to 95% occur once, and the top ten carry roughly 0.56%. The sample taken for sequencing was peripheral blood. The clonotype originates from a man aged 50 to 60 with acute or convalescent COVID-19. The chain uses TRBV6-5 and TRBJ1-6; D is ambiguous. This CDR3 reads CASSYAGYNSPLHF. In nucleotides, the CDR3 is TGTGCCAGCAGTTACGCGGGATATAATTCACCCCTCCACTTT.